This T cell receptor (beta chain) appears in the sequencing data of a study of blood T cell repertoires in COVID-19. The CDR3 spans 15 residues. Germline V gives CDR1 SGDLS, CDR2 YYNGEE. V was cut by 0 bases and J by 5 bases, with 14 bases left in between. Per the study methods: The authors estimated nucleated cell counts from reference gene primer amplification. Here immunoSEQ multiplex PCR was the method, and the copy in TCRdb shows in-frame clones only, minus some. V and J calls and clone size are copied from that table; D and trimming were computed from the DNA. The profile shows roughly 190,000 clones, approximately 90% of them singletons. This clone was counted a single time.

The sequencing sample was made of peripheral blood. This clonotype was obtained from a man in his 60s with active or convalescent COVID-19. The rearrangement uses TRBV9 and TRBJ2-5; D is ambiguous. CDR3 protein: CASSVGLTTQETQYF. CDR3 nucleotide sequence: TGTGCCAGCAGCGTAGGGTTAACTACCCAGGAGACCCAGTACTTC.